The clone carrying this T cell receptor (beta chain) occurred many times. The target antigen is unknown. Unmatched junction bases numbered 5, after V lost 4 bases and J lost 0 bases. The CDR3 is 15 residues long. Germline V gene lookup returns CDR1 MGHRA and CDR2 YSYEKL. The data were obtained in a study of blood T cells in healthy people across ages. Study-wide findings and caveats: Both higher diversity and more naive CD4+ cells marked long-lived donors when set against aged donors.

Then a second PCR, running about 6 to 12 cycles, was carried out with a sample-barcoded 5' primer and a J-beta primer mix. TCRdb fed the 5' RACE reads into MiXCR, producing one record per CDR3 protein. The data hold under 2 million distinct CDR3 sequences, with about 31% observed a single time. Approximately 9.1 milliliters was the volume of peripheral blood drawn from each donor. Each sample gave at least 6 million isolated PBMCs. The chain has TRBV4-1 and TRBJ2-7; 8 bases match TRBD1. The sequencing input was blood. The clonotype originates from a woman in her twenties or thirties in good health. The CDR3 is CASSREQGGSYEQYF. The CDR3 nucleotides are TGCGCCAGCAGCCGGGAACAGGGGGGCTCCTACGAGCAGTACTTC.